These T cell receptor beta chains were read from a single sample in a study of cytomegalovirus exposure and HLA in healthy donors. Only in-frame clones appear in the TCRdb table, and some are missing; sequencing was by immunoSEQ multiplex PCR. This table has some 170,000 clones, about four fifths appearing once. The specimen sequenced was PBMCs. The receptors were gathered from a female donor in good health and CMV-seronegative. Each CDR3 is given with its conserved first and last residue. Fields, in order: clone size, V gene, CDR3 length, J gene, D gene, CDR3 protein, CDR3 DNA. A D gene is named only where the DNA matches it firmly. Only part of the rows carry a size: once, few, many, or a class if the clone is expanded.

>-|TRBV7-9|14|TRBJ1-1|-
CASSFTGTQGSAFF
TGTGCCAGCAGCTTTACCGGGACACAGGGATCAGCTTTCTTT
>-|TRBV29-1|11|TRBJ1-2|-
CSVGAGIGYTF
TGCAGCGTTGGTGCAGGGATAGGCTACACCTTC
>-|TRBV2|14|TRBJ1-2|TRBD1
CASDIRDRGFGYTF
TGTGCCAGCGATATAAGGGACAGGGGCTTTGGCTACACCTTC
>-|TRBV5-4|13|TRBJ2-1|TRBD1
CASSRTGENEQFF
TGTGCCAGCAGTCGGACAGGGGAGAATGAGCAGTTCTTC
>-|TRBV19|18|TRBJ1-5|TRBD1
CASSIRLGGQGFNQPQHF
TGTGCCAGTAGTATAAGACTCGGAGGACAGGGCTTCAATCAGCCCCAGCATTTT
>-|TRBV28|15|TRBJ2-7|-
CASSPPGTPTYEQYF
TGTGCCAGCAGCCCCCCCGGGACACCTACCTACGAGCAGTACTTC
>-|TRBV19|14|TRBJ2-7|-
CASSGRDNSYEQYF
TGTGCCAGTAGTGGCCGGGACAATTCCTACGAGCAGTACTTC
>once|TRBV30|13|TRBJ1-1|-
CAWRTQGGTEAFF
TGTGCCTGGAGAACTCAGGGAGGCACTGAAGCTTTCTTT
>-|TRBV21-1|13|TRBJ2-3|-
CASSKESGDTQYF
TGTGCCAGCAGCAAAGAATCGGGAGATACGCAGTATTTT
>-|TRBV19|15|TRBJ1-5|-
CASSIAGDSNQPQHF
TGTGCCAGTAGTATCGCCGGTGATAGCAATCAGCCCCAGCATTTT
>-|TRBV9|17|TRBJ1-1|TRBD1
CASSASRDRIPNTEAFF
TGTGCCAGCAGCGCCTCCCGGGACAGGATTCCGAACACTGAAGCTTTCTTT
>-|TRBV9|15|TRBJ2-5|TRBD1
CASSPTGGTQETQYF
TGTGCCAGCAGCCCTACAGGGGGCACTCAAGAGACCCAGTACTTC
>-|TRBV28|14|TRBJ2-3|TRBD2
CASTLGGSTDTQYF
TGTGCCAGCACCTTGGGGGGGAGTACAGATACGCAGTATTTT